The 5 T cell receptor beta chains below were found in one sample sequenced in a study of cytomegalovirus exposure and HLA in healthy donors. Vbeta (60) and Jbeta (13) primers were used in the PCR. TCRdb keeps only in-frame clones here, not all; method: immunoSEQ multiplex PCR. This table has about 160,000 clones, 75% appearing once. The sample comprised PBMCs. Receptors originate from a male donor in good health and CMV-seronegative.

The chain combines TRBV5-1 with TRBJ1-5, with TRBD1 identical over 7 bases. The V gene's germline CDR1 is SGHRS and CDR2 YFSETQ. J was trimmed by 3 bases and V by 0 bases; bases with no gene match: 3. CDR3 size: 15 residues. DNA for the CDR3: TGCGCCAGCAGCTTGGCCGGACAGGACAATCAGCCCCAGCATTTT. It is translated as CASSLAGQDNQPQHF. Together with reference TRBV5-1 and TRBJ1-5, the CDR3 gives the full variable domain: KAGVTQTPRYLIKTRGQQVTLSCSPISGHRSVSWYQQTPGQGLQFLFEYFSETQRNKGNFPGRFSGRQFSNSRSEMNVSTLELGDSALYLCASSLAGQDNQPQHFGDGTRLSIL.

The chain employs TRBV7-2 and TRBJ2-2; TRBD2 aligns across 9 bases. Germline V gene lookup returns CDR1 SGHTA and CDR2 FQGNSA. This CDR3 has 16 amino acids. After removal of 4 bases from V and 4 bases from J, the junction contained 7 bases not matched to a gene. The CDR3 here is CASSSGLALGTGELFF. CDR3 nucleotides: TGTGCCAGCAGCTCGGGACTAGCATTGGGCACCGGGGAGCTGTTTTTT.

V gene TRBV18 combines with J gene TRBJ1-1; 8 bases fit TRBD1. Germline V gives CDR1 KGHSH, CDR2 LQKENI. The CDR3 is made up of 15 amino acids. Trimming at V came to 3 bases and at J to 0 bases, leaving 3 bases not matched to a gene. The chain's CDR3 is CASSPDREMNTEAFF. The CDR3 region has the DNA TGTGCCAGCTCACCGGACAGGGAAATGAACACTGAAGCTTTCTTT.

The rearrangement uses TRBV11-1 and TRBJ2-5; TRBD1 aligns across 9 bases. Germline lookup yields CDR1 SGHAT and CDR2 FQDESV (reference sequence). The length of the CDR3 is 14 residues. V dropped 2 bases and J dropped 7; count of bases not matched to a gene: 5. The CDR3 nucleotides read TGTGCCAGCAGCTTATGGGACAGGGAACTGACCCAGTACTTC. Protein sequence: CASSLWDRELTQYF.

V is TRBV11-2 and J is TRBJ2-5, with a possible D match to TRBD1 (5 bases). Germline V gene data show CDR1 as SGHAT and CDR2 as FQNNGV. V dropped 1 base and J dropped 2 bases, with 11 bases sitting between them. The CDR3 totals 15 residues. The CDR3 loop reads CASSLGTHRQETQYF. The CDR3 DNA is TGTGCCAGCAGCTTAGGGACACATAGGCAAGAGACCCAGTACTTC.